This T cell receptor (beta chain) emerged from a study of cytomegalovirus exposure and HLA in healthy donors. About this clone: The target antigen is unknown.

V shed 4 bases and J 4 bases; nucleotides not matched to a gene: 4. This CDR3 is 15 amino acids long. Germline-derived CDR1 and CDR2 are SGHNT and YYREEE (reference sequence). General study results and limits: TCR association rates varied by HLA locus in a later analysis, with DRB1 highest and HLA-C lowest. Reportedly, TCR beta sequences accurately predicted HLA-A and HLA-B alleles in most subjects.

The PCR made use of 60 Vbeta and 13 Jbeta primers. TCRdb's table, derived via immunoSEQ multiplex PCR, lists solely in-frame clones and lacks some. The sample has approximately 90,000 clones, roughly 80% seen once. The chain has TRBV5-4 and TRBJ1-3, with 11 bases that match TRBD1. The TCR originated in a man in his forties or fifties in good health and CMV-seronegative. Sequences were obtained from PBMCs. The CDR3 loop is CASSRTGGTGNTIYF. The CDR3 DNA reads as TGTGCCAGCAGCAGGACAGGGGGCACAGGAAACACCATATATTTT.